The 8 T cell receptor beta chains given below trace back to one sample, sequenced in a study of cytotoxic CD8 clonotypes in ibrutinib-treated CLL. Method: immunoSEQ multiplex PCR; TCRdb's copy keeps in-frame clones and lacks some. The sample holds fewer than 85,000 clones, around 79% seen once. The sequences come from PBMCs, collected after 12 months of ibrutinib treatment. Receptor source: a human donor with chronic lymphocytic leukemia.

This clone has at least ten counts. The CDR3 DNA sequence: TGTGCCAGCCGCCCCCAGGGGGCCGTGTTACGACCAAACTATGGCTACACCTTC. Encoded protein: CASRPQGAVLRPNYGYTF. The V call is TRBV27, the J call TRBJ1-2, with 8 bases matching TRBD1. The ends lost 8 bases at V and 2 bases at J; junction bases unmatched: 19. CDR3 length: 18 residues. Germline V lookup: CDR1 MNHEY, CDR2 SMNVEV (reference sequence).

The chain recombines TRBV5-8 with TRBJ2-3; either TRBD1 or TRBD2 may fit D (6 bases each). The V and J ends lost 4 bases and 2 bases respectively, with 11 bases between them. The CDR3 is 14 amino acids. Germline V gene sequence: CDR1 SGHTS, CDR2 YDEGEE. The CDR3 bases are TGTGCCAGCAGCCTAGGGGGGTACACAGATACGCAGTATTTT. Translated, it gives CASSLGGYTDTQYF. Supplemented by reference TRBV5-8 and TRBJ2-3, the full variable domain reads EAGVTQSPTHLIKTRGQQATLRCSPISGHTSVYWYQQALGLGLQFLLWYDEGEERNRGNFPPRFSGRQFPNYSSELNVNALELEDSALYLCASSLGGYTDTQYFGPGTRLTVL.

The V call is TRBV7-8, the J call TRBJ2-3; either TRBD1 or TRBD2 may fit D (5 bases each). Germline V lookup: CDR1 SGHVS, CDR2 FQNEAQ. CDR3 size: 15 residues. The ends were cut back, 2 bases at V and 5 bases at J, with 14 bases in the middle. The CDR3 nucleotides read TGTGCCAGCAGCTTACCGGGACGGGCCGGAGATACGCAGTATTTT. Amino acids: CASSLPGRAGDTQYF.

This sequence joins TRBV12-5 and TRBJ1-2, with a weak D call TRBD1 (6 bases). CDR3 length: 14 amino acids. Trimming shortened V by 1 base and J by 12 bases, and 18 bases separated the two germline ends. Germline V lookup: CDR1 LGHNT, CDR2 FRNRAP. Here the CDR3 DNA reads TGTGCTAGTGGTTTGGCCCCGGAACAGGGCCCTCACACCTTC. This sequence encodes CASGLAPEQGPHTF.

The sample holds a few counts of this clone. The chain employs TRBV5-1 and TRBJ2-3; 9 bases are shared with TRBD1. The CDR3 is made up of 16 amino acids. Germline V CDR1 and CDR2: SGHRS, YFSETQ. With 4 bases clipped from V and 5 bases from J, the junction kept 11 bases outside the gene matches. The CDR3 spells CASSLGLGQGVDTQYF. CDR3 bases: TGCGCCAGCAGCCTGGGTCTGGGACAGGGTGTAGATACGCAGTATTTT.

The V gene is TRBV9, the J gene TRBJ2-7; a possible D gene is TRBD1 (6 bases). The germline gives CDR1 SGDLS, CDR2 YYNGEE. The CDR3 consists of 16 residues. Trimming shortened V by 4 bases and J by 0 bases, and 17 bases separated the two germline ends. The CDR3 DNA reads TGTGCCAGCAGCCCAGGACCGGGACAAGCCTCCTACGAGCAGTACTTC. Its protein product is CASSPGPGQASYEQYF.

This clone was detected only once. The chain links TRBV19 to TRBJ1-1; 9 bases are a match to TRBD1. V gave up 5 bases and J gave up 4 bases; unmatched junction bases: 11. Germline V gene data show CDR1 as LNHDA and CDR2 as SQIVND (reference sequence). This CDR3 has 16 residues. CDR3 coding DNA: TGTGCCAGTAGTTTGGCCCGACAGGGGGTTGGCACTGAAGCTTTCTTT. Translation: CASSLARQGVGTEAFF. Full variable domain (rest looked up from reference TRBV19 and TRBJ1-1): DGGITQSPKYLFRKEGQNVTLSCEQNLNHDAMYWYRQDPGQGLRLIYYSQIVNDFQKGDIAEGYSVSREKKESFPLTVTSAQKNPTAFYLCASSLARQGVGTEAFFGQGTRLTVV.

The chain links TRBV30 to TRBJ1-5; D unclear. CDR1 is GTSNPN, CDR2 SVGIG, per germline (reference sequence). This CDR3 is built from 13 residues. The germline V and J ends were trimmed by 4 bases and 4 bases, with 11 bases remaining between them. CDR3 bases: TGTGCCTGGACTCCGGACCGGAATCAGCCCCAGCATTTT. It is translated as CAWTPDRNQPQHF.